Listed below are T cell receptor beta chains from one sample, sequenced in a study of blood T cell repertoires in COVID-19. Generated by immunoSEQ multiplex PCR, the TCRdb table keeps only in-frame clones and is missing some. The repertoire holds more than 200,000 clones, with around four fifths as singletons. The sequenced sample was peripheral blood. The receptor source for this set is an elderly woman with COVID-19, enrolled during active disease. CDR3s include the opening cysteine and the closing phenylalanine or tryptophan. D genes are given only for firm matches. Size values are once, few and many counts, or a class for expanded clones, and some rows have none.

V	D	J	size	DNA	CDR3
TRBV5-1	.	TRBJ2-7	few	TGCGCCAGCAGCTCCTCAGGACTTTCCGTAGGCGAGCAGTACTTC	CASSSSGLSVGEQYF
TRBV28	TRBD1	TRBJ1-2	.	TGTGCCAGCAGTTCCCCGACAGGGGGCTGGGGCTACACCTTC	CASSSPTGGWGYTF
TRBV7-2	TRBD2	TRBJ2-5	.	TGTGCCAGCAGGACTAGCGGGGGAGAGACCCAGTACTTC	CASRTSGGETQYF
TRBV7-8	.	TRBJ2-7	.	TGTGCCAGCAGCTTAGTGGCCAGGGATACCTACGAGCAGTACTTC	CASSLVARDTYEQYF
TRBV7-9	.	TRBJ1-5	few	TGTGCCAGCAGCTTGGGGGGTGTAGAGCAGCCCCAGCATTTT	CASSLGGVEQPQHF
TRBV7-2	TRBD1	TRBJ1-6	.	TGTGCCAGCAGCCCCCGGGACAGGGTCTCTAATTCACCCCTCCACTTT	CASSPRDRVSNSPLHF
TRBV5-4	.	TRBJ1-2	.	TGTGCCAGCAGCTTGGCCGGCGCGGCCTATGGCTACACCTTC	CASSLAGAAYGYTF
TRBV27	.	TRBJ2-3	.	TGTGCCAGCAGTACCCCTTTTGGCAGGAACACAGATACGCAGTATTTT	CASSTPFGRNTDTQYF
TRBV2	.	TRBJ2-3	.	TGTGCCAGCACCCGGGGGGGCAGGGGGGACGCAGATACGCAGTATTTT	CASTRGGRGDADTQYF
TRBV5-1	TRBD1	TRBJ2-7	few	TGCGCCAGCAGCGAAGGGACAGGGGACAGCTCCTACGAGCAGTACTTC	CASSEGTGDSSYEQYF
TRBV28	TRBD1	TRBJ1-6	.	TGTGCCAGCAGTTTGAGACAGGGGAACTCACCCCTCCACTTT	CASSLRQGNSPLHF
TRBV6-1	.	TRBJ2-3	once	TGTGCCAGCAGTGAGGGCGGGACTGGCCCAGATACGCAGTATTTT	CASSEGGTGPDTQYF
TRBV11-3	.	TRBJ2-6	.	TGTGCCAGCAGCCACAGGGAAACTGGGGCCAACGTCCTGACTTTC	CASSHRETGANVLTF
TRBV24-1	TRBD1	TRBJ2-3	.	TGTGCCACCAGTGCCACGGGACAGGGGGCAGATACGCAGTATTTT	CATSATGQGADTQYF
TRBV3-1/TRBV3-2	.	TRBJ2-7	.	TGTGCCAGCAGCCGAGAACAGGGGGAGGGGTCCTACGAGCAGTACTTC	CASSREQGEGSYEQYF
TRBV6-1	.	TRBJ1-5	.	TGTGCCAGCAGAGAAGGACAACGAGATCAGCCCCAGCATTTT	CASREGQRDQPQHF
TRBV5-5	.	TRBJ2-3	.	TGTGCCAGCAGTATACCGGGGACTCCTAGCACAGATACGCAGTATTTT	CASSIPGTPSTDTQYF
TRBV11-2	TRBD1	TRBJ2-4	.	TGTGCCAGCAGCCAAGGACAGGGTATTCAGTACTTC	CASSQGQGIQYF
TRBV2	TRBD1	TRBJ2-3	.	TGTGCCAGCAGCTCCGGGACAGGGGCGCGAGATACGCAGTATTTT	CASSSGTGARDTQYF
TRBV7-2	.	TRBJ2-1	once	TGTGCCAGCAGCTCCGGGACTCCTACCTACAATGAGCAGTTCTTC	CASSSGTPTYNEQFF
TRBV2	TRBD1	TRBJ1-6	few	TGTGCCAGCGGCGGACAGGGTAAAAATTCACCCCTCCACTTT	CASGGQGKNSPLHF
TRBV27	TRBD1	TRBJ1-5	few	TGTGCCAGCAGTCTAAACCGGGACAGAGGACAGCCCCAGCATTTT	CASSLNRDRGQPQHF
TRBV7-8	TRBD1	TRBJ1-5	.	TGTGCCAGCAGCTCCGGACAGGGATCACTCAATAGCAATCAGCCCCAGCATTTT	CASSSGQGSLNSNQPQHF
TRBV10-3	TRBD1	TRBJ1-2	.	TGTGCCATCAAACCAGGACAGGGGGAAAACTATGGCTACACCTTC	CAIKPGQGENYGYTF
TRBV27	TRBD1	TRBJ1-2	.	TGTGCCAGCAGTTGGGCGGGCACAGGGGATTATGGCTACACCTTC	CASSWAGTGDYGYTF
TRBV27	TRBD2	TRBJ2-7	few	TGTGCCAGCAGTCGAAGACTAGCGGGGGGCTACGAGCAGTACTTC	CASSRRLAGGYEQYF
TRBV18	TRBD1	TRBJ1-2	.	TGTGCCAGCTCACCCGGGACAGGTTTTGGCTACACCTTC	CASSPGTGFGYTF
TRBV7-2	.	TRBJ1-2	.	TGTGCCAGCAGCTTAGTTGAGGCTAACTATGGCTACACCTTC	CASSLVEANYGYTF
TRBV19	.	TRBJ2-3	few	TGTGCCAGTAGTATAAGGGACTCAACGCAGTATTTT	CASSIRDSTQYF
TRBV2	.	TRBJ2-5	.	TGTGCCAGCAGTATGGGGGCCCCAGGGACCCAGTACTTC	CASSMGAPGTQYF
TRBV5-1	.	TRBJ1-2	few	TGCGCCAGCAGCAGGTCGTCAGGATCATATGGCTACACCTTC	CASSRSSGSYGYTF
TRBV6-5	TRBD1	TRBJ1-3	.	TGTGCCAGCAGAGACAGGGTCGCGGGAGGAAACACCATATATTTT	CASRDRVAGGNTIYF
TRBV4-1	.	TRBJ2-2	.	TGCGCCAGCAGCCAATTGATCTGGACAGTCGCGAACACCGGGGAGCTGTTTTTT	CASSQLIWTVANTGELFF
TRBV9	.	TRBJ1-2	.	TGTGCCAGCAGCGTAGTTGTCTCAGGGAATGATGGCTACACCTTC	CASSVVVSGNDGYTF
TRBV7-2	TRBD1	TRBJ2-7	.	TGTGCCAGCAGCTTGGGACAGGGGGACCGCTCCTACGAGCAGTACTTC	CASSLGQGDRSYEQYF
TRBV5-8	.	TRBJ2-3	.	TGTGCCAGCAGCTTGTACGGGGGTCTGAGCACAGATACGCAGTATTTT	CASSLYGGLSTDTQYF
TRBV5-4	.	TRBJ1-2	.	TGTGCCAGCAGCCCGGACCCCACACAGGGAAGGTATGGCTACACCTTC	CASSPDPTQGRYGYTF
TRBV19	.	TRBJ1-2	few	TGTGCCAGTAGTATACTATCCCCAAAGAACTATGGCTACACCTTC	CASSILSPKNYGYTF
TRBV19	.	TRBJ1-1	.	TGTGCCACCCTAGGGCGGGGCAACACTGAAGCTTTCTTT	CATLGRGNTEAFF
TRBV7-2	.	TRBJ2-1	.	TGTGCCAGCAGCATATCCGGAGGGCTCTACTACAATGAGCAGTTCTTC	CASSISGGLYYNEQFF
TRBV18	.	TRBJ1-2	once	TGTGCCAGCTCACCAGGTGGGCAGGCTAACTATGGCTACACCTTC	CASSPGGQANYGYTF
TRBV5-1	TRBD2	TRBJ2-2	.	TGCGCCAGCAGCCGGACTAGCGGGGGGCCCGGGGAGCTGTTTTTT	CASSRTSGGPGELFF
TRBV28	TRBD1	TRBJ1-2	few	TGTGCCAGCAACCCGGGACAGGGATATGGCTACACCTTC	CASNPGQGYGYTF
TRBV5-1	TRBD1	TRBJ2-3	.	TGCGCCAGCAGGACTCAACAGGGGGACACAGATACGCAGTATTTT	CASRTQQGDTDTQYF
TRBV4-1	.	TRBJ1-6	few	TGCGCCAGCAGCCAAGACCAGAATTCACCCCTCCACTTT	CASSQDQNSPLHF
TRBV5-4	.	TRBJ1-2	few	TGTGCCAGCAGCTTGGCGGGGGAAAACTATGGCTACACCTTC	CASSLAGENYGYTF
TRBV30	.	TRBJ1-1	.	TGTGCCTGGAGTGGGACATCGCGGAGGGGCACTGAAGCTTTCTTT	CAWSGTSRRGTEAFF
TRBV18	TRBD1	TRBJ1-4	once	TGTGCCAGCTCACCACCGGGCGCAGGGGGCAATGAAAAACTGTTTTTT	CASSPPGAGGNEKLFF
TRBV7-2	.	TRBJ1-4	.	TGTGCCAGCAGCGTATACAGGAATGAAAAACTGTTTTTT	CASSVYRNEKLFF
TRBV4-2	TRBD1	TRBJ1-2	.	TGTGCCAGCAGCCAAGAGGTACAGGGGAATATGGCTAGGACCTTC	CASSQEVQGNMARTF
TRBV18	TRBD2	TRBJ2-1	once	TGTGCCAGCTCACCCTTACTAGCGGGGGTGTACAATGAGCAGTTCTTC	CASSPLLAGVYNEQFF
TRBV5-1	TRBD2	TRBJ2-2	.	TGCGCCAGCAGCCCCAGCGGGGGTACGAACACCGGGGAGCTGTTTTTT	CASSPSGGTNTGELFF
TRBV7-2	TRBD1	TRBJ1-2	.	TGTGCCAGCAGCACCCAATCGGACAGGGGCTACACCTTC	CASSTQSDRGYTF
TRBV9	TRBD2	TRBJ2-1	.	TGTGCCAGCAGCGTAACTAGCGGGGGGTACAATGAGCAGTTCTTC	CASSVTSGGYNEQFF
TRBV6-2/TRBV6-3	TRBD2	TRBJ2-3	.	TGTGCCAGCAGTGCCCGGCGGGGGGGGACAGATACGCAGTATTTT	CASSARRGGTDTQYF
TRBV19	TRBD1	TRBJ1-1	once	TGTGCCAGTACCTTCGACAGGGGCGGGACTGAAGCTTTCTTT	CASTFDRGGTEAFF
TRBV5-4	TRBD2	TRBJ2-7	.	TGTGCCAGCAGCTCCCTAGCGGGCGGGTACTACGAGCAGTACTTC	CASSSLAGGYYEQYF
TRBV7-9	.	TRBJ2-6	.	TGTGCCAGCAGCTTTCAGACAACCTCCTCTGGGGCCAACGTCCTGACTTTC	CASSFQTTSSGANVLTF
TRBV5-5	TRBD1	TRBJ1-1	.	TGTGCCAGCAGCCTAAGACAGGGGGATGCTTTCTTT	CASSLRQGDAFF